One sample yielded the 14 T cell receptor beta chains listed below, sequenced in a study of blood T cell repertoires in COVID-19. Libraries were prepared by immunoSEQ multiplex PCR; TCRdb keeps only in-frame clonotypes and omits some of them. This sample yields roughly 34,000 clones, of which around nine tenths are seen a single time; about 5% belongs to the top ten. The sequenced sample was peripheral blood. These receptor sequences come from a woman aged 65 to 85 with active COVID-19.

A single count supports this clone. The chain is built from TRBV6-5 and TRBJ1-3; D is uncertain. The ends were cut back, 6 bases at V and 3 bases at J, with 12 bases in the middle. This CDR3 comprises 14 residues. From germline, CDR1 is MNHEY and CDR2 SVGAGI. CDR3 in amino acids: CASRSGSYGNTIYF. In DNA form, the CDR3 reads TGTGCCAGCAGATCCGGGTCCTATGGAAACACCATATATTTT.

The rearrangement joins TRBV25-1 to TRBJ1-4; 8 bases are shared with TRBD1. V shed 8 bases, J shed 5 bases, and the junction held 16 bases outside the gene matches. Looked up from germline, CDR1 is MGHDK and CDR2 is SYGVNS. The CDR3 totals 17 residues. CDR3 bases: TGTGCCAGCTTAGGATACGGAACAGGGGGTCGGAATGAAAAACTGTTTTTT. This sequence encodes CASLGYGTGGRNEKLFF. Looking up the rest from reference TRBV25-1 and TRBJ1-4 gives the full variable domain: EADIYQTPRYLVIGTGKKITLECSQTMGHDKMYWYQQDPGMELHLIHYSYGVNSTEKGDLSSESTVSRIRTEHFPLTLESARPSHTSQYLCASLGYGTGGRNEKLFFGSGTQLSVL.

This chain uses TRBV19 with TRBJ2-5; D is perhaps TRBD2 (5 bases). This CDR3 region has 16 residues. Germline V gives CDR1 LNHDA, CDR2 SQIVND (reference sequence). V was shortened by 7 bases and J by 5 bases, with 23 bases between the two germline ends. The CDR3 is CASKFRGIGRGETQYF. The DNA of the CDR3 is TGTGCCAGTAAATTCCGGGGAATCGGTAGAGGGGAGACCCAGTACTTC.

The chain couples TRBV29-1 to TRBJ2-7; TRBD1 aligns across 8 bases. CDR3 length equals 14 residues. V lost 4 bases, J lost 2 bases, and 7 bases stayed unmatched. Per germline, CDR1 SQVTM and CDR2 ANQGSEA. CDR3 in amino acids: CSVVSGRGPYEQYF. CDR3 nucleotide sequence: TGCAGCGTTGTCTCGGGCAGGGGGCCCTACGAGCAGTACTTC.

This clone was seen once. This chain connects TRBV15 to TRBJ2-7, with 7 bases matching TRBD1. The CDR3 consists of 15 residues. Germline assignment: CDR1 LNHNV and CDR2 YYDKDF (reference sequence). J was trimmed by 7 bases and V by 4 bases; bases with no gene match: 13. The CDR3 DNA reads as TGTGCCACCAGCACTGATCGGGACAGTGAATATGAGCAGTACTTC. Its protein product is CATSTDRDSEYEQYF.

This chain links TRBV11-2 with TRBJ2-7; D might be TRBD1 (5 bases). The length of the CDR3 is 16 residues. Germline CDR1 is SGHAT and CDR2 is FQNNGV. Trimming cost V 5 bases and J 1 base, with 18 bases left between them. The CDR3 bases are TGTGCCAGCAGCCCCGTAGGGGTAGGTGTTTCCTACGAGCAGTACTTC. Its translation is CASSPVGVGVSYEQYF. Based on the CDR3 plus reference TRBV11-2 and TRBJ2-7, the full variable domain is EAGVAQSPRYKIIEKRQSVAFWCNPISGHATLYWYQQILGQGPKLLIQFQNNGVVDDSQLPKDRFSAERLKGVDSTLKIQPAKLEDSAVYLCASSPVGVGVSYEQYFGPGTRLTVT.

V is TRBV10-3 and J is TRBJ1-2; D is perhaps TRBD1 (6 bases). The germline V gene has CDR1 ENHRY and CDR2 SYGVKD. V lost 0 bases, J lost 1 base, and 12 bases lay in between. The CDR3 contains 16 residues. Here the CDR3 reads CAISESLGAINYGYTF. CDR3 DNA sequence: TGTGCCATCAGTGAGTCTCTGGGGGCGATTAACTATGGCTACACCTTC.

V gene TRBV5-5 combines with J gene TRBJ1-1; D not resolved. The CDR3 spans 13 residues. The V gene's germline CDR1 is SGHKS and CDR2 YYEKEE (reference sequence). Trimming pared 1 base from V and 4 bases from J, leaving 8 bases between. The chain's CDR3 is CASSLQALTEAFF. CDR3 bases: TGTGCCAGCAGCTTGCAGGCACTCACTGAAGCTTTCTTT.

The chain couples TRBV27 to TRBJ1-1; D is uncertain. Trimming shortened V by 6 bases and J by 1 base, and 9 bases separated the two germline ends. The CDR3 spans 13 residues. The germline V gene encodes CDR1 MNHEY and CDR2 SMNVEV (reference sequence). CDR3 protein: CASRVAGNTEAFF. The CDR3 DNA reads TGTGCCAGCAGAGTCGCCGGGAACACTGAAGCTTTCTTT.

This chain joins TRBV6-5 and TRBJ2-5; TRBD1 aligns across 8 bases. V trimming: 6 bases; J trimming: 10 bases; junction bases outside the gene matches: 16. The CDR3 spans 15 residues. Germline V gene data show CDR1 as MNHEY and CDR2 as SVGAGI. This CDR3 reads CASSPGGAWSAGQYF. The CDR3 DNA follows: TGTGCCAGCAGCCCAGGGGGCGCTTGGTCGGCGGGCCAGTACTTC.

J is TRBJ2-3 and V is TRBV7-3; D not resolved. Per the germline V gene, CDR1 is SGHTA and CDR2 is FQGTGA. Trimming removed 5 bases at V and 6 bases at J, with 15 bases between. CDR3 length equals 14 residues. This CDR3 is CASSPQNRVDTQYF. CDR3 DNA sequence: TGTGCCAGCAGCCCCCAAAACCGGGTGGATACGCAGTATTTT.

The sample holds a few counts of this clone. The chain has TRBV28 and TRBJ1-5; 8 positions match TRBD1. Trimming cost V 3 bases and J 4 bases; bases outside gene matches: 5. CDR1 is MDHEN and CDR2 is SYDVKM in the germline V gene. The length of the CDR3 is 15 residues. DNA of the CDR3: TGTGCCAGCAGTTTGACAGGGGCTGGGAATCAGCCCCAGCATTTT. Translated: CASSLTGAGNQPQHF.

The chain combines TRBV10-3 with TRBJ2-1; D unclear. Germline loops: CDR1 ENHRY, CDR2 SYGVKD. The CDR3 is made up of 11 amino acids. The V gene lost 4 bases and the J gene lost 8 bases, with 6 bases spanning the gap. The chain's CDR3 is CAISVRDEQFF. The CDR3 region has the DNA TGTGCCATCAGTGTACGGGATGAGCAGTTCTTC.

The rearrangement uses TRBV7-2 and TRBJ1-3; D is undetermined. Germline V gene data show CDR1 as SGHTA and CDR2 as FQGNSA. V was shortened by 5 bases and J by 0 bases, with 14 bases between the two germline ends. The length of the CDR3 is 16 residues. CDR3 DNA sequence: TGTGCCAGCAGCCAACGCCTAGGAGGCTCTGGAAACACCATATATTTT. Amino acids: CASSQRLGGSGNTIYF.